This T cell receptor beta chain is drawn from a study of cytomegalovirus exposure and HLA in healthy donors (dated by TCRdb to the late 2010s). About the study as a whole: An earlier analysis of 587 of the donors reported roughly 300 Gb of sequence data and around 120 million unique TCR beta sequences obtained from 180 million or so T cells. Every discovery cohort repertoire had been produced on one sequencing platform. In the later analysis, no new phenotypic data were used to find candidate immune exposures; instead, reliance was placed on TCR beta sequences and their occurrence across donors. Because of strong linkage in the cohort, roughly five DR-DQ haplotypes were treated as single units for association and clustering. Along with the approximately 700-subject first cohort, a separate validation cohort of over 90 different subjects was used. Genome-wide SNP genotypes for about 65% of the roughly 670 donors were used in a later genetic analysis, which treated that subset as a discovery cohort. A later analysis re-examined previously published TCR beta repertoires from 610 or so donors and added high-resolution HLA genotyping to investigate patterns of TCR occurrence. Donor age, sex, ethnicity and CMV serostatus were collected together with the repertoire data. An early release covering some 640 HLA-typed donors comprised approximately 290 gigabases of sequencing data and roughly 85 million unique TCR sequences. Class I and class II HLA loci were covered by the typing at four-digit resolution. Typing coverage varied by locus: about 620-630 donors for A, B, C, DRB1 and DQB1; roughly 500 for DQA1; about 600 for DPA1; more than 450 for DPB1. Of the roughly 400 genotyped donors, 81% were placed in the genetic ancestry cluster associated with self-reported Caucasian donors. The aim of the study was to test whether cataloging public T cell receptors could identify signatures of past pathogen exposure. The T cell repertoires of some 700 subjects were profiled by immunosequencing and related to cytomegalovirus serostatus. To decide whether each TCR beta V gene segment behaved as functional or pseudogenic, an earlier analysis of some 600 of the donors relied on high-throughput TCR beta sequencing. On average, 235,054 unique TCR beta nucleotide sequences were sequenced per donor among several hundred genotyped donors of the cohort, with roughly 18% of those sequences being non-productive. To predict cytomegalovirus infection status, the study combined high-throughput TCR immunosequencing, statistical association of individual TCRs with disease status, and machine learning.

Libraries came from the immunoSEQ multiplex PCR assay. For the multiplex PCR, a mixture combining 60 forward primers for TCR Vbeta segments and 13 reverse primers for TCR Jbeta segments was used. Amplification of the CDR3 region of rearranged TCR beta genes was performed with a multiplex PCR assay on genomic DNA. Amplified TCR beta libraries were sequenced as 87-base-pair reads on the Illumina HiSeq System. In the authors' own workflow: In a later analysis, approximately 74 million unique TCR beta chains were counted across the approximately 640 repertoires, and roughly 11 million of these chains were shared by at least two donors. Raw reads were error-corrected and collapsed into unique sequences by a nearest-neighbor algorithm in which closely related sequences were merged to remove PCR and sequencing errors. CDR3 sequences were aligned to IMGT reference sequences to assign V, D and J gene segments. Each retained sequence needed at least a six-nucleotide match to both a V gene segment and a J gene segment. A rearrangement was called productive if the CDR3 had no stop codons and remained in frame with V and J, and every other rearrangement was called non-productive. Following IMGT convention, CDR3 was defined as the stretch from the second conserved V-encoded cysteine up to the conserved J-encoded phenylalanine. The earlier analysis of fewer than 750 of the donors excluded sequences that lacked an unambiguous match to a single V gene segment. An earlier analysis of 587 of the donors called V segments functional above 56.7% productive rearrangements and segregating when the between-donor standard deviation exceeded 5%. To diagnose cytomegalovirus status from the catalog of TCR beta chain sequences, a statistical classification framework was built. V and J gene assignment, in a later analysis, came from comparing TCR nucleotide sequences with IMGT/GENE-DB human TR gene sequences. In a later analysis, CDR3 sequences and most-parsimonious VDJ recombination scenarios were assigned using the TCRdist pipeline. In a later analysis, each TCR beta chain was defined by its CDR3 amino acid sequence together with its V-gene family, and reads without a unique V-gene family were excluded. To address suspected cross-contamination and a sequencing artifact, a later analysis removed some 620 highly shared, low-generation-probability nucleotide sequences. In a later analysis, a clonal expansion index for each public chain was calculated from normalized within-repertoire ranks of inferred template counts. Generation probabilities in a later analysis came from a VDJ recombination model fitted to out-of-frame rearrangements, and those results were checked against IGoR. Hypergeometric tests were used in a later analysis to score TCR-TCR, TCR-HLA and TCR-CMV co-occurrence, with a repertoire-size bias correction applied to the TCR pairs. A later analysis estimated false discovery rates by permuting HLA or CMV assignments 20 times. A later analysis grouped co-occurring TCRs with DBSCAN, adding TCRdist sequence similarity when clustering within HLA-allele-positive subsets. Repertoires with fewer than 30,000 or more than 120,000 public chains were left out of co-occurrence clustering, as were five repertoires with anomalous nucleotide sharing. In its TCRdb copy, this immuneACCESS table keeps in-frame sequences only and misses some clones. Where compared with another copy, unresolved V genes explain less than half of these, and the others have no known cause. The D gene and trimming were derived from the DNA, and the V and J assignments and clone size from that table. The sample has 200,000 to 250,000 clones on record, 80% to 85% of them singletons. 0.71% of the sample lies in the top ten.

Reading from cysteine to phenylalanine, the CDR3 counts 14 amino acids. The entry retains the CDR3 DNA only, 42 bases that are in frame from base 1. The germline ends are 6 bases apart after V is trimmed by 0 bases and J by 2 bases. CDR1 and CDR2 are drawn from the germline V gene (reference sequence): SGHNT, YYREEE. The cohort comprised fewer than 700 healthy bone marrow donors. At the time of sampling, every cohort member was nominally healthy, though immune exposures that went unrecorded were likely present. The donor tested CMV seronegative and was one of the 352 seronegative cohort members. A peripheral blood sample was provided by each donor, and peripheral blood mononuclear cells were used for TCR beta sequencing. Genomic DNA was extracted from the blood cell samples with the Qiagen DNeasy Blood Extraction Kit. This clone was seen more than once but under ten times. Its antigen is still unknown. Qualities for individual bases were not recorded, and no much larger clone is one base off. Other DNA sequences of this sample code for an identical CDR3.

Study-wide findings and limitations: The classifier was reported to diagnose cytomegalovirus status with high specificity and sensitivity in both the original and validation cohorts. The study listed 150 to 200 TCR beta chains as associated with cytomegalovirus. In this cohort, only TCR beta chains were sequenced, and detectable features were limited by the absence of alpha or paired-chain data. Sequencing depth was assumed to be roughly uniform across donors in the presence/absence analyses, though that assumption may not hold. A later analysis associated about 17,000 TCR beta sequences with specific HLA alleles at a false discovery rate of 0.05. Across donors, most TCR sequences were observed very rarely, whereas some public TCRs were present in many individuals. According to a later genetic analysis, donors in an Asian-associated ancestry cluster had fewer N-insertions in productive TCRs than the roughly 670-donor mean. A group of highly shared sequence variants was considered likely to be a technical artifact of the sequencing pipeline. A few of the identified cytomegalovirus-associated TCR beta chains were confirmed in vitro to be specific for cytomegalovirus antigens. A later analysis found that TCR association rates varied across HLA loci, with DRB1 alleles showing the most associated TCRs and HLA-C alleles the fewest. When HLA alleles, especially DR and DQ, strongly co-occurred, TCR associations were difficult to assign to individual alleles. A later analysis found that HLA-associated TCR beta chains were more clonally expanded and had lower generation probabilities than equally common non-associated chains. A later analysis found that most CMV-associated TCR beta chains appeared HLA-restricted, with HLA associations seemingly driven largely by CMV exposure. Correlated functional status among segregating V segments might reflect linkage disequilibrium, but an unknown experimental factor could not be ruled out. An earlier analysis of around 600 of the donors showed that most TCR beta V segments appeared in productive rearrangements either about 90% or about 30% of the time, which broadly matched IMGT annotations. The only immune exposure information available for the cohort was CMV serostatus. The earlier analysis of 587 of the donors excluded 15 to 20 rarely observed V segments, including chromosome 9 orphons, because counts were too low. V-gene and J-gene trimming of TCR beta chains was associated with a missense DCLRE1C variant in a later genetic analysis, and the association was replicated in an independent cohort. Because HLA typing was unavailable for some donors at each locus, only the typed subset was used in association tests. In a later analysis, several top co-occurrence clusters were reported to appear linked to parvovirus B19, influenza, CMV and Epstein-Barr virus. The authors suggested that the approach could potentially be generalized to other disease states and immunological phenotypes. Some IMGT-functional V segments, including TRBV6-2 and TRBV6-3, could not be distinguished by the 87-base-pair reads and were therefore excluded. A further reported finding was that TCR beta sequences accurately predicted the HLA-A and HLA-B alleles for most subjects in the first cohort.

The sequence was obtained from a boy aged 2-15 years in good health and CMV-seronegative. The sample was PBMCs. The V gene is TRBV5-4 and the J gene is TRBJ1-5; matching of 5 bases hints at TRBD1 as the D gene. CDR3 protein: CASSLAGGNQPQHF. The sequence in DNA is TGTGCCAGCAGCTTGGCGGGGGGCAATCAGCCCCAGCATTTT.